This TCR beta chain is from a study of cytomegalovirus exposure and HLA in healthy donors listed by TCRdb under 2017. Concerning the study at large: An earlier analysis of several hundred of the donors reported under 300 Gb of sequence data and 95 million to 130 million unique TCR beta sequences obtained from around 170 million T cells. An early release that covered more than 550 HLA-typed donors contained approximately 300 gigabases of sequencing data and tens of millions of unique TCR sequences. Of the approximately 400 genotyped donors, about 80% fell in the genetic ancestry cluster associated with self-reported Caucasian donors. The study aimed to test whether cataloging public T cell receptors could reveal signatures of past pathogen exposure. The study profiled the T cell repertoires of under 700 subjects by immunosequencing and related them to cytomegalovirus serostatus. Besides the first cohort of around 670 subjects, a separate validation cohort made up of 120 or so different subjects was used. High-throughput TCR immunosequencing, statistical association of individual TCRs with disease status, and machine learning were combined to predict cytomegalovirus infection status. A later analysis re-analyzed previously published TCR beta repertoires from 650 to 800 donors and added high-resolution HLA genotyping to study TCR occurrence patterns. Rather than drawing on any new phenotypic data, the later analysis identified candidate immune exposures from TCR beta sequences and the way those sequences occurred across donors. An earlier analysis of approximately 500 of the donors applied high-throughput TCR beta sequencing to assess whether each TCR beta V gene segment acted as functional or pseudogenic. Alongside the repertoire data, information on donor age, sex, ethnicity and CMV serostatus was compiled. A later genetic analysis used genome-wide SNP genotypes for about 60% of the 666 donors, treating that subset as a discovery cohort. All discovery cohort repertoires had been generated using a single sequencing platform. HLA typing covered class I and class II loci at four-digit resolution. Typing coverage varied by locus: about 629-640 donors for A, B, C, DRB1 and DQB1; approximately 560 for DQA1; 600 to 610 for DPA1; approximately 490 for DPB1. Four to six DR-DQ haplotypes were handled as single units for association and clustering, since linkage in the cohort was strong. On average, around 240,000 unique TCR beta nucleotide sequences were sequenced per donor among some 430 genotyped donors of the cohort, with roughly 20% of those sequences being non-productive.

The library was generated by the immunoSEQ multiplex PCR assay. For the multiplex PCR, a mixture combining 60 forward primers for TCR Vbeta segments and 13 reverse primers for TCR Jbeta segments was used. The CDR3 region of rearranged TCR beta genes was amplified from genomic DNA with a multiplex PCR assay. On the Illumina HiSeq System, the amplified TCR beta libraries were sequenced as 87-base-pair reads. Processing in the source paper ran as follows. Across the 670 or so repertoires, a later analysis counted roughly 84 million unique TCR beta chains, 8.5 million to 12 million of which were shared by at least two donors. A nearest-neighbor algorithm error-corrected the raw reads and collapsed the reads into unique sequences, merging closely related sequences to remove PCR and sequencing errors. CDR3 sequences were aligned to IMGT reference sequences to assign V, D and J gene segments. Each retained sequence needed at least a six-nucleotide match to both a V gene segment and a J gene segment. A rearrangement counted as productive if the CDR3 had no stop codons and remained in frame with V and J, and every other rearrangement counted as non-productive. CDR3 was defined according to IMGT convention as the region running from the second conserved V-encoded cysteine to the conserved J-encoded phenylalanine. The earlier analysis of about 500 of the donors excluded sequences that lacked an unambiguous match to a single V gene segment. An earlier analysis of approximately 590 of the donors classified V segments as functional when productive rearrangements were above 56.7% and as segregating when the standard deviation between donors was above 5%. To diagnose cytomegalovirus status from the catalog of TCR beta chain sequences, a statistical classification framework was built. In a later analysis, TCR nucleotide sequences were compared against IMGT/GENE-DB human TR gene sequences so that V and J genes could be assigned. Using the TCRdist pipeline, a later analysis assigned CDR3 sequences along with most-parsimonious VDJ recombination scenarios. In a later analysis, each TCR beta chain was defined by its CDR3 amino acid sequence together with its V-gene family, and reads without a unique V-gene family were excluded. A later analysis removed roughly 590 highly shared, low-generation-probability nucleotide sequences to deal with suspected cross-contamination and a sequencing artifact. For each public chain, a later analysis derived a clonal expansion index from normalized ranks of inferred template counts within each repertoire. A later analysis computed generation probabilities with a VDJ recombination model fitted to out-of-frame rearrangements, and checked the results against IGoR. A later analysis scored TCR-TCR, TCR-HLA and TCR-CMV co-occurrence with hypergeometric tests, applying a repertoire-size bias correction to TCR pairs. To estimate false discovery rates, a later analysis permuted the HLA or CMV assignments 20 times. In a later analysis, co-occurring TCRs were grouped using DBSCAN, and TCRdist sequence similarity was added for clustering within HLA-allele-positive subsets. For co-occurrence clustering, repertoires with fewer than 30,000 or more than 120,000 public chains were excluded, along with a handful of repertoires with anomalous nucleotide sharing. The immuneACCESS repertoire file appears here via TCRdb, limited to in-frame rearrangements. These files lack a portion of the clones; in checked studies, under half of the deficit traces to unresolved V genes, and the cause of the others is not known. V, J and clone size were drawn from that table, and D and trimming were deduced from the DNA. In all, the sample holds some 130,000 clones, and about two thirds of those were seen once. Together, the top ten hold 2.6% of the sample.

As concerns this clone: Its target antigen remains unknown. No base qualities exist here, and no much larger clone lies one base off it.

Broader findings and caveats from the paper: An earlier analysis of approximately 500 of the donors showed that most TCR beta V segments appeared in productive rearrangements either about 87% or about 30% of the time, which broadly matched IMGT annotations. Most TCR sequences were observed very rarely across donors, whereas some public TCRs were present in many individuals. The study gave a list of 150 to 200 TCR beta chains associated with cytomegalovirus. The cohort was sequenced for TCR beta chains only, and without alpha or paired-chain data the features that could be detected were limited. In both the original and validation cohorts, the classifier was reported to diagnose cytomegalovirus status with high specificity and sensitivity. A further reported finding was that TCR beta sequences accurately predicted the HLA-A and HLA-B alleles for most subjects in the first cohort. HLA typing was unavailable for some donors at each locus, so association tests used only the typed subset. In vitro tests confirmed that a few of the cytomegalovirus-associated TCR beta chains recognize cytomegalovirus antigens. According to a later analysis, most CMV-associated TCR beta chains appeared to be HLA-restricted, and the HLA associations seemed to be driven largely by CMV exposure. The earlier analysis of around 600 of the donors excluded around 17 rarely observed V segments, including chromosome 9 orphons, because counts were too low. At a false discovery rate of 0.05, a later analysis linked fewer than 20,000 TCR beta sequences to specific HLA alleles. Strong co-occurrence of HLA alleles, especially DR and DQ, made assigning TCR associations to individual alleles difficult. The authors suggested that the approach could potentially be extended to other disease states and immunological phenotypes. The presence/absence analyses assumed that sequencing depth was roughly uniform across donors, and that assumption may not be true. According to a later analysis, parvovirus B19, influenza, CMV and Epstein-Barr virus appeared linked to several top co-occurrence clusters. In a later analysis, HLA-associated TCR beta chains showed more clonal expansion and lower generation probabilities than non-associated chains that were equally common. In a later analysis, the rate of TCR association differed among HLA loci, with DRB1 alleles having the most associated TCRs and HLA-C alleles having the fewest. Linkage disequilibrium might explain the correlated functional status among segregating V segments, but an unknown experimental factor could not be excluded. A later genetic analysis reported fewer N-insertions in productive TCRs among donors in an Asian-associated ancestry cluster than the approximately 700-donor mean. For the cohort, immune exposure information was limited to CMV serostatus. A cluster of highly shared sequence variants was judged likely to represent a technical artifact of the sequencing pipeline. A later genetic analysis associated a missense DCLRE1C variant with V-gene and J-gene trimming of TCR beta chains, and an independent cohort replicated the association.

In total, 600 or so healthy bone marrow donors made up the cohort. All cohort members were sampled while nominally healthy, although unrecorded immune exposures were likely present. The donor tested CMV seropositive, placing the donor among the 290 or so seropositive members of the cohort. A peripheral blood sample was provided by each donor, and peripheral blood mononuclear cells were used for TCR beta sequencing. Genomic DNA was extracted from the blood cell samples with the Qiagen DNeasy Blood Extraction Kit. Sequencing used PBMCs. The source of this sequence is an older woman in good health and CMV-seropositive.

The CDR3 region has the sequence CASSIGRGGVWNTEAFF. The DNA is TGTGCCAGTAGTATCGGAAGAGGGGGGGTATGGAACACTGAAGCTTTCTTT. Rearrangement joined TRBV19 to TRBJ1-1; a tentative D call is TRBD1 (6 bases match). The CDR3 sequence holds 17 residues, the cysteine and phenylalanine included. The CDR3 DNA has 51 bases and is translated from base 1. Trimming removed 3 bases from V and 1 base from J, leaving 18 bases between the germline ends. Via the germline V gene (reference sequence), CDR1 is LNHDA and CDR2 SQIVND.